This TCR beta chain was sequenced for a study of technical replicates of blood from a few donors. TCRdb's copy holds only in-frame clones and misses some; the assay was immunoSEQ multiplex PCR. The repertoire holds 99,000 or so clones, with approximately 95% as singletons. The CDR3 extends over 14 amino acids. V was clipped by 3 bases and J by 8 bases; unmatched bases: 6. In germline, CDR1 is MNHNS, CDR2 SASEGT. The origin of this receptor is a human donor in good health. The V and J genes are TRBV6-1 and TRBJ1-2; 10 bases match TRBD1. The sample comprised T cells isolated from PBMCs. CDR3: CASSDAGTGDGYTF. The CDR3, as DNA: TGTGCCAGCAGTGACGCCGGGACAGGGGACGGCTACACCTTC.